The clone carrying this TCR beta chain was seen a handful of times. Its target is not known. A multiplex PCR was run with 60 Vbeta primers and 13 Jbeta primers. Sequenced by immunoSEQ multiplex PCR; TCRdb stores in-frame clones only, minus some. This sample has some 130,000 clones; roughly 84% occur once, and the top ten carry 1.2%. This sample is drawn from a study of cytomegalovirus exposure and HLA in healthy donors. Study findings and constraints: From TCR beta sequences, most subjects' HLA-A and HLA-B alleles were reportedly predicted accurately.

V dropped 2 bases and J dropped 0 bases, with 13 bases sitting between them. The CDR3 consists of 16 residues. Germline assignment: CDR1 SNHLY and CDR2 FYNNEI. The sequenced sample was PBMCs. This clonotype was sampled from a girl aged 2 to 10 in good health and CMV-seronegative. The chain carries TRBV2 and TRBJ1-1; D perhaps matches TRBD1 (6 bases). The CDR3 nucleotides read TGTGCCAGCAGTGAACGACCGGGACATCTGAACACTGAAGCTTTCTTT. This codes for CASSERPGHLNTEAFF.